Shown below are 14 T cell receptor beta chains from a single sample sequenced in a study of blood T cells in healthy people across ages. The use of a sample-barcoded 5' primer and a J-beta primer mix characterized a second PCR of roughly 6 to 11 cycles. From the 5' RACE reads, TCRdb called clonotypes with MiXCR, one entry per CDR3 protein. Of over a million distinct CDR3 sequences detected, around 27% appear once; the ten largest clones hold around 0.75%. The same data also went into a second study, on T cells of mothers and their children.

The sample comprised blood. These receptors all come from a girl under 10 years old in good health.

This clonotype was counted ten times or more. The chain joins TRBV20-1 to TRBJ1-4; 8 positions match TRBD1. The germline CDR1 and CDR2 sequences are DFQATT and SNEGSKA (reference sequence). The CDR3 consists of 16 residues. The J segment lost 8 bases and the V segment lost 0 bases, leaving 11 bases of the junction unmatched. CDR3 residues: CSARENPRGLEEKLFF. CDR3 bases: TGCAGTGCTAGAGAAAACCCCAGGGGGCTGGAGGAAAAACTGTTTTTT.

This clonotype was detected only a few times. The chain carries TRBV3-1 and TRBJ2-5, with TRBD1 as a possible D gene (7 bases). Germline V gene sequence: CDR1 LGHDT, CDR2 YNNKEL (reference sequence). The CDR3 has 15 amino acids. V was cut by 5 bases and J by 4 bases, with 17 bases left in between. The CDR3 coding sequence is TGTGCCAGCAGCTTCCTGGCCAGGGGGGTAGAGACCCAGTACTTC. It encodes CASSFLARGVETQYF.

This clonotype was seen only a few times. CDR3 bases: TGTGCCAGCAGCCCTCACCCCCGACAGGGCTCCTACGAGCAGTACTTC. Translating it yields CASSPHPRQGSYEQYF. The rearrangement links TRBV7-8 to TRBJ2-7; 7 nucleotides match TRBD1. After removal of 5 bases from V and 0 bases from J, the junction contained 10 bases not matched to a gene. The CDR3 covers 16 residues. Germline V gene data show CDR1 as SGHVS and CDR2 as FQNEAQ.

The CDR3 protein is CASSLGQGPTGELFF. The CDR3 bases are TGTGCCAGCAGTTTGGGACAGGGCCCCACCGGGGAGCTGTTTTTT. The chain has TRBV12-3 or TRBV12-4 and TRBJ2-2, with 9 bases lining up with TRBD1. The length of the CDR3 is 15 residues. Trimming at V came to 3 bases and at J to 4 bases, leaving 3 bases not matched to a gene.

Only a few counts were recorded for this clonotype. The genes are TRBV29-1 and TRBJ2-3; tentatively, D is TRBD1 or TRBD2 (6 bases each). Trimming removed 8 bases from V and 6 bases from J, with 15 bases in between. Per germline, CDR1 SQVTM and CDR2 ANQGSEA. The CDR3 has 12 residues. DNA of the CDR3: TGCAGCTCCCGTTACGGGGGCGATACGCAGTATTTT. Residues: CSSRYGGDTQYF.

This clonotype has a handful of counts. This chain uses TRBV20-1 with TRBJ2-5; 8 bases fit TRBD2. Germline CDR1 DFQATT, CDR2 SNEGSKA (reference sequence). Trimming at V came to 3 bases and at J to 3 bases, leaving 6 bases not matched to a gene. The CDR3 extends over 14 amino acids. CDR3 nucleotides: TGCAGTGCTAGTTCTAGTAGCGGGGAAGAGACCCAGTACTTC. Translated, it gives CSASSSSGEETQYF.

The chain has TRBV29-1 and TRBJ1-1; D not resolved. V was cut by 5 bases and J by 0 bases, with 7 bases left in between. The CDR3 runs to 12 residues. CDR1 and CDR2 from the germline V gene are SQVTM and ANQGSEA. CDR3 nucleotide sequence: TGCAGCGTTTCCGAAATGAACACTGAAGCTTTCTTT. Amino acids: CSVSEMNTEAFF.

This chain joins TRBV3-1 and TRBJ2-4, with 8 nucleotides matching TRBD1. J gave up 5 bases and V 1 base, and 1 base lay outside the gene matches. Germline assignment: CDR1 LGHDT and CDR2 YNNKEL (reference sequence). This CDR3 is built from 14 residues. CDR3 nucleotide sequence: TGTGCCAGCAGCCAAGGGACAGGGCAAAACATTCAGTACTTC. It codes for CASSQGTGQNIQYF.

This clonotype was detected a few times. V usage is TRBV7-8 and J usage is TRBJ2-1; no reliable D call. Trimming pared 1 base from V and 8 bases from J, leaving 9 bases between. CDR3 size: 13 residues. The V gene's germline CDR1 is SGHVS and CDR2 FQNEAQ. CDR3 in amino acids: CASSLDGSYEQFF. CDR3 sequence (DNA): TGTGCCAGCAGCTTAGATGGTAGCTATGAGCAGTTCTTC. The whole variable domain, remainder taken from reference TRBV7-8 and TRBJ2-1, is GAGVSQSPRYKVAKRGQDVALRCDPISGHVSLFWYQQALGQGPEFLTYFQNEAQLDKSGLPSDRFFAERPEGSVSTLKIQRTQQEDSAVYLCASSLDGSYEQFFGPGTRLTVL.

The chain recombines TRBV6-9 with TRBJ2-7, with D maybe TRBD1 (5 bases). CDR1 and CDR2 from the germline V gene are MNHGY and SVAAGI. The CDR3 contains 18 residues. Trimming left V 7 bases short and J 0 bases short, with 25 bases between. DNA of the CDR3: TGTGCCAGCACATTCGAACCAAAGAATCAGGGATTCTCCTACGAGCAGTACTTC. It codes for CASTFEPKNQGFSYEQYF.

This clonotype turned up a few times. The CDR3 spells CASSLSGPETQYF. The CDR3 DNA reads as TGTGCCAGCAGCTTAAGCGGGCCAGAGACCCAGTACTTC. The chain employs TRBV7-2 and TRBJ2-5; D is perhaps TRBD2 (6 bases). Trimming left V 2 bases short and J 4 bases short, with 8 bases between. The CDR3 extends over 13 amino acids. Germline V gene sequence: CDR1 SGHTA, CDR2 FQGNSA.

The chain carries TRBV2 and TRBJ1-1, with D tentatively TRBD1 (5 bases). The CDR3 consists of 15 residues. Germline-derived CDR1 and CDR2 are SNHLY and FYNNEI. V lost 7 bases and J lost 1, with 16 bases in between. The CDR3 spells CASTPMAGKNTEAFF. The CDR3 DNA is TGTGCCAGCACTCCCATGGCAGGGAAGAACACTGAAGCTTTCTTT.

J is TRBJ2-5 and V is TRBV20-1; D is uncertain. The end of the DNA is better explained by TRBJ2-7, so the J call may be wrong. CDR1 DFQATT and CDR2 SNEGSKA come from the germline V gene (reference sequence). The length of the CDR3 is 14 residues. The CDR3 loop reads CSAGLRAGAYEQYF. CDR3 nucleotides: TGCAGTGCTGGCTTAAGAGCCGGCGCCTACGAGCAGTACTTC.

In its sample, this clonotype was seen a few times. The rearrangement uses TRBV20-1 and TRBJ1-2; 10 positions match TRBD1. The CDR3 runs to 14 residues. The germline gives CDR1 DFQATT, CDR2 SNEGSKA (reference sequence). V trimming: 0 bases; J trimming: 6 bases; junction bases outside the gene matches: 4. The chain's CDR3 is CSARDEGTGDGYTF. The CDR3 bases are TGCAGTGCTAGAGATGAAGGGACAGGGGATGGCTACACCTTC.